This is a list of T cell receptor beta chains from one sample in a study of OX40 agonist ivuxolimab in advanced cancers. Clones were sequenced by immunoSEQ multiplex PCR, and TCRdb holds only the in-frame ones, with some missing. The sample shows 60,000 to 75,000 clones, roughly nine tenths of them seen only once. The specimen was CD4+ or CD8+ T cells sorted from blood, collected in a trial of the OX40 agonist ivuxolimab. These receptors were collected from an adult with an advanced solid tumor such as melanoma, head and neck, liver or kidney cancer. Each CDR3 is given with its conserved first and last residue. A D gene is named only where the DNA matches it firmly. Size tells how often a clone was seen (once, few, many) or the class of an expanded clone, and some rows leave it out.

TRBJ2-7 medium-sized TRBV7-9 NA TGTGCCAGCAGCCGCCGGGAAGTCTACGAGCAGTACTTC CASSRREVYEQYF
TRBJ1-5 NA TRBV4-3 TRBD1 TGCGCCAGCAGCCCGGGGACAGGGAACAATCAGCCCCAGCATTTT CASSPGTGNNQPQHF
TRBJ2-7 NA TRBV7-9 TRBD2 TGTGCCAGCAGCTTAGAATCGGCTAGCGGTTACTACGAGCAGTACTTC CASSLESASGYYEQYF
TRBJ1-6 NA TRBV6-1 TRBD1 TGTGCCAGCAGGACAGGGTCCGACTATTCACCCCTCCACTTT CASRTGSDYSPLHF
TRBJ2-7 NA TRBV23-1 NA TGCGCCAGCAGTCAATCGGGAGGCAACCCCTACGAGCAGTACTTC CASSQSGGNPYEQYF
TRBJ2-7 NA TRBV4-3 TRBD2 TGCGCCAGCAGCCAAGATGTTACTAGCGGGAGTTACGAGCAGTACTTC CASSQDVTSGSYEQYF
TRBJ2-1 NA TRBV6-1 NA TGTGCCAGCAGTGAAGCTTTACAGGGTTTCGCTTACAATGAGCAGTTCTTC CASSEALQGFAYNEQFF
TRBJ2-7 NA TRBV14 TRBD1 TGTGCCAGCAGCCAAGAATGGACAGGGTACTCCTACGAGCAGTACTTC CASSQEWTGYSYEQYF
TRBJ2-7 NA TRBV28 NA TGTGCCAGCAGTCCCGGTACGCGCGAGCAGTACTTC CASSPGTREQYF
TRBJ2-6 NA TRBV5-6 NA TGTGCCAGCAGCTTGGCCCTCTCTGGGGCCAACGTCCTGACTTTC CASSLALSGANVLTF
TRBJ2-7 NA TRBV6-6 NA TGTGCCAGCAGTGATTTGGGGGGCCCTTACGAGCAGTACTTC CASSDLGGPYEQYF
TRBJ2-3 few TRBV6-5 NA TGTGCCAGCAGTATCGGGGTTGGGACCCTTCAGTATTTT CASSIGVGTLQYF
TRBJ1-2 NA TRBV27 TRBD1 TGTGCCAGCAGTTCGAGGACAGGGAACTATGGCTACACCTTC CASSSRTGNYGYTF
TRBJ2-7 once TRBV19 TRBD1 TGTGCCAGTAGTTCCCAGGACAGGGGCAACGAGCAGTACTTC CASSSQDRGNEQYF
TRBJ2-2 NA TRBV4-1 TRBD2 TGCGCCAGCAGCCTGACTAGCGAGAACACCGGGGAGCTGTTTTTT CASSLTSENTGELFF
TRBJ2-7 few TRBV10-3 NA TGTGCCATCAGTGACTTCGGGACAAGGAGCTGGGAGCAGTACTTC CAISDFGTRSWEQYF
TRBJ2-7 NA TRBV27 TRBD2 TGTGCCAGCAGTTTCGGGACTAGCGGGTTTTACGAGCAGTACTTC CASSFGTSGFYEQYF
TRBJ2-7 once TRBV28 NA TGTGCCAGCAGCCCTAGGGCTTTTGGGGGGCGAGGGAGAACGGACGAGCAGTACTTC CASSPRAFGGRGRTDEQYF
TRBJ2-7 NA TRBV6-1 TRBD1 TGTGCCAGCAGTCAAGAGGACAGGAGCTCCTACGAGCAGTACTTC CASSQEDRSSYEQYF
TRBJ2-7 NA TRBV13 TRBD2 TGTGCCAGCAGCTTCGGAGCGGGAGTCTACGTTGAGCAGTACTTC CASSFGAGVYVEQYF
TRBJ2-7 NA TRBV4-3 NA TGCGCCAGCAGCCAAGATAGGACGGACCACGAGCAGTACTTC CASSQDRTDHEQYF
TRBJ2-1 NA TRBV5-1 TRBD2 TGCGCCAGCAGCTATAGCGGGAGCTCCTACAATGAGCAGTTCTTC CASSYSGSSYNEQFF
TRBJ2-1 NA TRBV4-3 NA TGCGCCAGCAGCCAAGATCGCCTGCAATACAATGAGCAGTTCTTC CASSQDRLQYNEQFF
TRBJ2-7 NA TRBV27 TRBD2 TGTGCCAGCACCCCAACCGGGACTAGTTTCGAGCAGTACTTC CASTPTGTSFEQYF
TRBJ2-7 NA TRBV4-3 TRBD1 TGCGCCAGCAGCCAAGATGCCACAGGGGGCACCTACGAGCAGTACTTC CASSQDATGGTYEQYF
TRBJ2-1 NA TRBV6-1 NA TGTGCCAGCAGTTGGTACAATGAGCAGTTCTTC CASSWYNEQFF
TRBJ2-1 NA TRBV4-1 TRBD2 TGCGCCAGCAGCCTAAACCTCCTGAGGACTAGCGTCGATGAGCAGTTCTTC CASSLNLLRTSVDEQFF
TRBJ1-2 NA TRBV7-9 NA TGTGCCAGCAGCTATACCACACAGGACTATGGCTACACCTTC CASSYTTQDYGYTF
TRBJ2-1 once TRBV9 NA TGTGCCAGCAGCGTAGTTTACAATGAGCAGTTCTTC CASSVVYNEQFF
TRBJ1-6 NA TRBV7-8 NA TGTGCCAGCAGCGATGCCATAGGTTCACCCCTCCACTTT CASSDAIGSPLHF
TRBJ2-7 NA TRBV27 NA TGTGCCAGCAGACCCGGGACACATTACGAGCAGTACTTC CASRPGTHYEQYF
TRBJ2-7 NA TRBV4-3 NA TGCGCCAGCAGCCAAGATTCTAGAACCCGCTCCTACGAGCAGTACTTC CASSQDSRTRSYEQYF
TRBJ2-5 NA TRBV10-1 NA TGCGCCAGCAGTGAGTCCGGGGGACAAGAGACCCAGTACTTC CASSESGGQETQYF
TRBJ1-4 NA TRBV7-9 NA TGTGCCAGCAGCTTAGTCAGTCAGAATGATGAAAAACTGTTTTTT CASSLVSQNDEKLFF
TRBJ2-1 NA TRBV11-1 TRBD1 TGTGCCAGCAGCTTGAGTTTCGGGACAGTACGCTACAATGAGCAGTTCTTC CASSLSFGTVRYNEQFF
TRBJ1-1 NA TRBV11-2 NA TGTGCCAGCAGCTTAGGCGCGAACACTGAAGCTTTCTTT CASSLGANTEAFF
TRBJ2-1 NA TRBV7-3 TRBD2 TGTGCCAGCAGCTTAACGTATTCGGCTAGCGGGCCTTACAATGAGCAGTTCTTC CASSLTYSASGPYNEQFF
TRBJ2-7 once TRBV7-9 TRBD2 TGTGCCAGCAGCTTGGGGACTAGCGAGCAGTACTTC CASSLGTSEQYF
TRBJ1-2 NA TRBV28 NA TGTGCCAGCAGTTTGGGGGTTTATGGCTACACCTTC CASSLGVYGYTF